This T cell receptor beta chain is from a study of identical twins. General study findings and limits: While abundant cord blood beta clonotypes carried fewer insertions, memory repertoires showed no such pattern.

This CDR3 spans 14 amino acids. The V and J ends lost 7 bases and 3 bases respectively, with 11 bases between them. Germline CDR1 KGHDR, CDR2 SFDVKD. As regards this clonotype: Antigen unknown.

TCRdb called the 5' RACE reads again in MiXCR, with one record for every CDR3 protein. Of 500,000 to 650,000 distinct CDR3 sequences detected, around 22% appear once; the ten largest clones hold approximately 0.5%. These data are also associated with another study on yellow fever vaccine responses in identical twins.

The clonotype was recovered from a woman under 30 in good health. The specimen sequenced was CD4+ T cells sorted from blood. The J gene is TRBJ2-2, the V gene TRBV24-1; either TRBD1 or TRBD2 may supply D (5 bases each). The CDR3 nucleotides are TGTGCCACCAGGGAGGACAAGTACACCGGGGAGCTGTTTTTT. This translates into CATREDKYTGELFF.